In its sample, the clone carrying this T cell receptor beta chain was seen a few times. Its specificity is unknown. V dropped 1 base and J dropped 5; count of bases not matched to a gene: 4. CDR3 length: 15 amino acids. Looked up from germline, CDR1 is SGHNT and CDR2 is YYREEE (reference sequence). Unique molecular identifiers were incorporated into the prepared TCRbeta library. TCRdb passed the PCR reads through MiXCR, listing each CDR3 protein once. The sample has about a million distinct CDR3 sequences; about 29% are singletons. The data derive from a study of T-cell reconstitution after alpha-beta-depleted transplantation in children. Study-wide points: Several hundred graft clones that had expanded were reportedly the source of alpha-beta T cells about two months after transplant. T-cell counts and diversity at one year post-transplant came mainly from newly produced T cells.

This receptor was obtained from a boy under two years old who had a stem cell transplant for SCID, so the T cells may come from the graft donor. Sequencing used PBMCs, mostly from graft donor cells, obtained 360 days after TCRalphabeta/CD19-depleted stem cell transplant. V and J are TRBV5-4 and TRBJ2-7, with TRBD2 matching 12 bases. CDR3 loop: CASSLTSGGSDEQYF. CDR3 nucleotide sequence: TGTGCCAGCAGCTTGACTAGCGGGGGGAGCGACGAGCAGTACTTC.